The T cell receptor (beta chain) described here comes from a study of cytomegalovirus exposure and HLA in healthy donors (TCRdb year 2017). In the study overall: In an earlier analysis of under 750 of the donors, 276 Gb of sequence data and just under 120 million unique TCR beta sequences from some 170 million T cells were reported. An early release covering roughly 600 HLA-typed donors comprised about 300 gigabases of sequencing data and approximately 85 million unique TCR sequences. Of the 300 to 400 genotyped donors, approximately 83% fell in the genetic ancestry cluster associated with self-reported Caucasian donors. The study was designed to test whether signatures of past pathogen exposure could be identified by cataloging public T cell receptors. The study profiled the T cell repertoires of some 610 subjects by immunosequencing and related them to cytomegalovirus serostatus. A separate validation cohort of over a hundred different subjects was used in addition to the roughly 700-subject first cohort. The study combined high-throughput TCR immunosequencing, statistical association of individual TCRs with disease status, and machine learning to predict cytomegalovirus infection status. In a later analysis, previously published TCR beta repertoires from several hundred donors were re-analyzed and high-resolution HLA genotyping was added so that TCR occurrence patterns could be studied. Rather than using new phenotypic data, the later analysis identified candidate immune exposures from TCR beta sequences and from how often those sequences occurred across donors. In an earlier analysis of a few hundred of the donors, high-throughput TCR beta sequencing was used to judge whether each TCR beta V gene segment behaved as functional or pseudogenic. Donor age, sex, ethnicity and CMV serostatus were compiled alongside the repertoire data. A later genetic analysis used genome-wide SNP genotypes for about 60% of the roughly 670 donors, treating that subset as a discovery cohort. Every repertoire in the discovery cohort had been generated on one and the same sequencing platform. Both class I and class II loci were covered by HLA typing, at four-digit resolution. Typing coverage varied by locus: roughly 620-640 donors for A, B, C, DRB1 and DQB1; about 520 for DQA1; more than 600 for DPA1; fewer than 480 for DPB1. Five DR-DQ haplotypes were handled as single units for association and clustering, since linkage in the cohort was strong. Among about 410 genotyped donors of the cohort, an average of approximately 240,000 unique TCR beta nucleotide sequences was sequenced per donor, of which roughly 18% were non-productive.

General findings and caveats noted by the study authors: The study gave a list of around 170 TCR beta chains associated with cytomegalovirus. According to a later genetic analysis, donors in an Asian-associated ancestry cluster had fewer N-insertions in productive TCRs than the approximately 700-donor mean. A later genetic analysis associated a missense DCLRE1C variant with V-gene and J-gene trimming of TCR beta chains, and an independent cohort replicated the association. A few of the identified cytomegalovirus-associated TCR beta chains were confirmed in vitro to be specific for cytomegalovirus antigens. This cohort had only TCR beta chains sequenced, and the lack of alpha or paired-chain data limited which features could be detected. At a false discovery rate of 0.05, a later analysis linked approximately 18,000 TCR beta sequences to specific HLA alleles. While some public TCRs were present in many individuals, most TCR sequences turned up only very rarely across donors. Because counts were too low, some 17 rarely observed V segments, including chromosome 9 orphons, were excluded from the earlier analysis of 500 to 700 of the donors. An earlier analysis of 587 of the donors showed that most TCR beta V segments appeared in productive rearrangements either about 90% or about 30% of the time, which broadly matched IMGT annotations. Linkage disequilibrium might explain the correlated functional status among segregating V segments, but an unknown experimental factor could not be excluded. The authors suggested that the approach could potentially be extended to other disease states and immunological phenotypes. Some IMGT-functional V segments, including TRBV6-2 and TRBV6-3, could not be told apart with the 87-base-pair reads, so those segments were excluded. A cluster of highly shared sequence variants was judged likely to represent a technical artifact of the sequencing pipeline. In a later analysis, most CMV-associated TCR beta chains were found to appear HLA-restricted, with HLA associations seemingly driven largely by CMV exposure. Because some donors lacked HLA typing at each locus, the association tests relied only on the typed subset. In a later analysis, the rate of TCR association differed among HLA loci, with DRB1 alleles having the most associated TCRs and HLA-C alleles having the fewest. Sequencing depth was assumed to be roughly uniform across donors in the presence/absence analyses, though that assumption may not hold. Several of the top co-occurrence clusters appeared to be linked to parvovirus B19, influenza, CMV and Epstein-Barr virus, according to a later analysis. A further reported finding was that TCR beta sequences accurately predicted the HLA-A and HLA-B alleles for most subjects in the first cohort. The classifier was reported to diagnose cytomegalovirus status with high specificity and sensitivity in both the original cohort and the validation cohort. Compared with equally common non-associated chains, HLA-associated TCR beta chains in a later analysis were more clonally expanded and had lower generation probabilities. When HLA alleles, especially DR and DQ, strongly co-occurred, TCR associations were difficult to assign to individual alleles. For the cohort, immune exposure information was limited to CMV serostatus.

On this clone itself: The clone's antigen remains unknown. One base away there is no much larger clone; base qualities are not given.

Trimming costs V 4 bases and J 4 bases, and their ends lie 15 bases apart. Including cysteine and phenylalanine, the CDR3 has 15 amino acids. Only CDR3 DNA is held: 45 bases, read in frame from base 1. CDR1 and CDR2, looked up from the germline V gene, are SGHRS and YFSETQ. To prepare the library, the immunoSEQ multiplex PCR assay was applied. For the multiplex PCR, a mixture combining 60 forward primers for TCR Vbeta segments and 13 reverse primers for TCR Jbeta segments was used. The CDR3 region of rearranged TCR beta genes was amplified from genomic DNA with a multiplex PCR assay. The amplified TCR beta libraries were sequenced on the Illumina HiSeq System as 87-base-pair reads. The study's own analysis went as follows. In a later analysis, tens of millions of unique TCR beta chains were counted across the 500 to 850 repertoires, and some 10 million of these chains were shared by at least two donors. Raw reads were error-corrected and collapsed into unique sequences with a nearest-neighbor algorithm that merged closely related sequences to remove PCR and sequencing errors. To assign V, D and J gene segments, CDR3 sequences were aligned to IMGT reference sequences. For a sequence to be retained, a match of at least six nucleotides to both a V gene segment and a J gene segment was required. A rearrangement counted as productive if the CDR3 had no stop codons and remained in frame with V and J, and every other rearrangement counted as non-productive. Following IMGT convention, CDR3 was defined as the stretch from the second conserved V-encoded cysteine to the conserved J-encoded phenylalanine. The earlier analysis of 587 of the donors excluded sequences that lacked an unambiguous match to a single V gene segment. In an earlier analysis of 450 to 750 of the donors, a V segment was called functional when productive rearrangements were above 56.7%, and segregating when the standard deviation between donors exceeded 5%. A statistical classification framework was built to diagnose cytomegalovirus status from the catalog of TCR beta chain sequences. In a later analysis, TCR nucleotide sequences were compared against IMGT/GENE-DB human TR gene sequences so that V and J genes could be assigned. The TCRdist pipeline was used in a later analysis to assign CDR3 sequences and most-parsimonious VDJ recombination scenarios. In a later analysis, each TCR beta chain was defined by its CDR3 amino acid sequence together with its V-gene family, and reads without a unique V-gene family were excluded. In a later analysis, 450 to 600 highly shared, low-generation-probability nucleotide sequences were removed to address suspected cross-contamination and a sequencing artifact. For each public chain, a later analysis derived a clonal expansion index from normalized ranks of inferred template counts within each repertoire. In a later analysis, generation probabilities were computed with a VDJ recombination model fitted to out-of-frame rearrangements, and the resulting probabilities were checked against IGoR. In a later analysis, TCR-TCR, TCR-HLA and TCR-CMV co-occurrence was scored with hypergeometric tests, and a repertoire-size bias correction was applied to TCR pairs. To estimate false discovery rates, a later analysis permuted the HLA or CMV assignments 20 times. In a later analysis, co-occurring TCRs were grouped using DBSCAN, with TCRdist sequence similarity added in when clustering inside HLA-allele-positive subsets. Repertoires with fewer than 30,000 or more than 120,000 public chains were left out of co-occurrence clustering, as were roughly five repertoires with anomalous nucleotide sharing. TCRdb's version of the immuneACCESS table is confined to in-frame rearrangements and falls short of the full clone set. An unresolved V gene accounts for under half of the shortfall where checked; the remainder is of unknown origin. V and J calls and clone size come straight from that table; D and trimming were deduced from the DNA. This sample has 90,000 to 120,000 clones in its table, and approximately 82% of those were observed once. Clones ranked in the top ten supply about 1.1% of the sample.

The cohort was made up of 500 to 850 healthy bone marrow donors. At the time of sampling, every cohort member was nominally healthy, though immune exposures that went unrecorded were likely present. The donor was CMV seronegative and was included in the group of a few hundred seronegative cohort members. A peripheral blood sample was provided by each donor, and peripheral blood mononuclear cells were used for TCR beta sequencing. Genomic DNA extraction from the blood cell samples was performed with the Qiagen DNeasy Blood Extraction Kit. Input material: PBMCs. The TCR sequence derives from a woman aged 18-29 years in good health and CMV-seronegative. The rearrangement combines TRBV5-1 with TRBJ2-1; perhaps TRBD2 is the D gene, with 6 bases matching. The sequenced DNA is TGCGCCAGCAGCCCCGGGACTGGGTCGTACAATGAGCAGTTCTTC. The resulting protein is CASSPGTGSYNEQFF.